The source of this T cell receptor beta chain is a study of blood T cell repertoires in COVID-19. Turning to the study itself: The United States, Italy and Spain supplied acute and convalescent COVID-19 samples. Sample material is recorded as cDNA or gDNA derived from T cells, B-cell-depleted T cells, or PBMCs.

Germline CDR1 is MNHEY and CDR2 is SMNVEV (reference sequence). The CDR3 is made up of 12 amino acids. Trimming shortened V by 6 bases and J by 1 base, and 6 bases separated the two germline ends. Per the original data handling: Reference gene primers were amplified, and this amplification served to estimate nucleated cell counts. Here immunoSEQ multiplex PCR was the method, and the copy in TCRdb shows in-frame clones only, minus some. Clone size and the V and J calls come from that table; the DNA yielded D and trimming. The table has 100,000 to 130,000 clones, approximately 84% seen once. The clonotype comes from a human donor in a cohort sampled during active COVID-19. The chain combines TRBV27 with TRBJ1-1; no firm D call. Material: peripheral blood. The CDR3 region has the DNA TGTGCCAGCAGGGAGGGGAACACTGAAGCTTTCTTT. It encodes CASREGNTEAFF.